Listed below are T cell receptor beta chains from one sample, sequenced in a study of immune heterogeneity within non-small cell lung tumors. TCRdb re-analysed the multiplex PCR reads in MiXCR, keeping a single row per CDR3 protein. In the table there are 30,000 to 40,000 distinct CDR3 sequences, around 30% of which are singletons. The source material was lung tumor tissue. The receptors stem from a man between 35 and 55 years old with non-small cell lung cancer. CDR3s include the opening cysteine and the closing phenylalanine or tryptophan. The order of the fields is clone size, D gene, V gene, J gene, CDR3 DNA, CDR3 protein. A D gene is named only where the DNA matches it firmly. Clone size, where shown, is once, few, many, or a class for clones that have expanded.

-	-	TRBV5-5	TRBJ1-2	TGTGCCAGCAGCTTTGGTAGGGGCGGTCACTATGGCTACACCTTC	CASSFGRGGHYGYTF
-	TRBD2	TRBV13	TRBJ2-2	TGTGCCAGCATTCGACTAGCGGGAGGGAGGACCGGGGAGCTGTTTTTT	CASIRLAGGRTGELFF
few	-	TRBV5-6	TRBJ2-5	TGTGCCAGCAGCTTGGGGCAGCTGGGGGGTCAAGAGACCCAGTACTTC	CASSLGQLGGQETQYF
many	-	TRBV6-1	TRBJ2-7	TGTGCCAGCGGCAGCGCGTTTATCAGGGACGAGCAGTACTTC	CASGSAFIRDEQYF
-	TRBD2	TRBV27	TRBJ2-7	TGTGCCAGCAGAGTCAGCGGGGTCAACCTCTACGAGCAGTACTTC	CASRVSGVNLYEQYF
-	TRBD2	TRBV14	TRBJ2-2	TGTGCCAGCAGGCGGAGGAGCGGGGGCCTGAACACCGGGGAGCTGTTATTT	CASRRRSGGLNTGELLF
few	-	TRBV14	TRBJ2-2	TGTGCCAGCAGCCCGCGGTACACCGGGGAGCTGTTTTTT	CASSPRYTGELFF
-	-	TRBV20-1	TRBJ1-3	TGCAGTGCTAGAGACGTGGGGGGCGTTGGAAACACCATATATTTT	CSARDVGGVGNTIYF
-	-	TRBV5-6	TRBJ1-5	TGTGCCAGCAGCTCCGGGACAAGGGGACCCCAGCATTTT	CASSSGTRGPQHF
few	TRBD2	TRBV20-1	TRBJ2-7	TGCAGTGCTAGCAGCGGGAGGGGGAACTACGAGCAGTACTTC	CSASSGRGNYEQYF
many	TRBD2	TRBV19	TRBJ2-3	TGTGCCAGTAGTGTTAGCGGGAGCACAGATACGCAGTATTTT	CASSVSGSTDTQYF
few	-	TRBV11-3	TRBJ2-6	TGTGCCAGCAGCTTCCGGAACTCTGGGGCCAACGTCCTGACTTTC	CASSFRNSGANVLTF
-	-	TRBV9	TRBJ1-2	TGTGCCAGCAGCTTCGGCCCGCAGGGGTCTAACTATGGCTACACCTTC	CASSFGPQGSNYGYTF
-	TRBD2	TRBV4-1	TRBJ2-1	TGCGCCAGCAGCCTTAAGGTCGCGGGAGTAGGGTACAATGGGCAGTTCTTC	CASSLKVAGVGYNGQFF
few	TRBD2	TRBV20-1	TRBJ2-3	TGCAGTGCTCCTGGCGGGAGAGGGATGGGAACAGATACGCAGTATTTT	CSAPGGRGMGTDTQYF
many	TRBD1	TRBV27	TRBJ1-4	TGTGCCAGCAGACTGGACAGGGGGCGGTCTAGTGAAAAACTGTTTTTT	CASRLDRGRSSEKLFF
few	-	TRBV24-1	TRBJ2-1	TGTGCCACCAGTGATTTTGGTGGGAGCTCCTACAATGAGCAGTTCTTC	CATSDFGGSSYNEQFF
once	TRBD2	TRBV6-2/TRBV6-3	TRBJ2-1	TGTGCCAGCAGACCTCCCTCCAGACTAGCGGGAGTCTGGGGTGAGCAGTTCTTC	CASRPPSRLAGVWGEQFF
-	TRBD1	TRBV2	TRBJ2-5	TGTGCCAGCAGTGAACGGGACAGGTACCAAGAGACCCATTACTTC	CASSERDRYQETHYF
once	-	TRBV5-1	TRBJ2-2	TGCGCCAGCAGCTTCTCGGGACAACTCACCGGGGAGCTGTTTTTT	CASSFSGQLTGELFF
many	-	TRBV5-4	TRBJ2-7	TGTGCCAGCAGCTCGGGCCCCGTATTCTCCTACGAGCAGTACTTC	CASSSGPVFSYEQYF
few	TRBD2	TRBV12-3/TRBV12-4	TRBJ2-1	TGTGCCAGCAGTTCTCGACTAGCGGGGCCCCCCTACAATGAGCAGTTCTTC	CASSSRLAGPPYNEQFF
-	TRBD2	TRBV20-1	TRBJ2-1	TGCAGTGCTAGGGGACTAGCGGTTAATGGGCAGTTCTTC	CSARGLAVNGQFF
many	-	TRBV12-3/TRBV12-4	TRBJ2-7	TGTGCCAGCAGTCCCCAATGGGGGTCCTACGAGCAGTACTTC	CASSPQWGSYEQYF
few	-	TRBV12-3/TRBV12-4	TRBJ1-5	TGTGCCAGCAGTATACAGGTGAATCAGCCCCAGCATTTT	CASSIQVNQPQHF
many	-	TRBV10-2	TRBJ1-2	TGCGCCAGCAGTGAGTCGAACAGGGTTTATGGCTACACCTTC	CASSESNRVYGYTF
-	TRBD1	TRBV30	TRBJ1-6	TGTGCCTGGACATCGGGACAGGGGGTGAATTCACCCCTCCACTTT	CAWTSGQGVNSPLHF
many	-	TRBV30	TRBJ1-2	TGTGCCTGGAGTGTCAGCAGGCACCTTGGGGGCTACACCTTC	CAWSVSRHLGGYTF
-	-	TRBV5-6	TRBJ2-1	TGTGCCAGCAGCTCCCAGGGGGGTCGACAGTTCTTC	CASSSQGGRQFF
-	-	TRBV5-5	TRBJ2-1	TGTGCCAGCAGCCCTCATGGGGCTAGCTGGAGGAGTGATGAGCAGTTCTTC	CASSPHGASWRSDEQFF
many	-	TRBV13	TRBJ1-3	TGTGCCAGCGGAATAACAGAGAGCTCTGGAAACACCATATATTTT	CASGITESSGNTIYF
-	-	TRBV12-5	TRBJ2-4	TGTGCTAGTGGTTTGGGACTAAAAAACATTCAGTACTTC	CASGLGLKNIQYF
many	-	TRBV6-1	TRBJ2-7	TGTGCCAGCAGTCAGGACGGGGCGCTCTACGAGCAGTACTTC	CASSQDGALYEQYF
many	-	TRBV3-1	TRBJ1-1	TGTGCCAGCAGCCAAGAGCCAGGGGTATACACTGAAGCTTTCTTT	CASSQEPGVYTEAFF
-	TRBD2	TRBV11-1	TRBJ2-2	TGTGCCAGCAGCTTAATGTCCGGACTAGCAGCCACCGGGGAGCTGTTTTTT	CASSLMSGLAATGELFF
many	-	TRBV13	TRBJ2-7	TGTGCCAGCAGCCTTAGGGCAGATCTCTCCTACGAGCAGTACTTC	CASSLRADLSYEQYF
-	TRBD2	TRBV6-1	TRBJ2-2	TGTGCCACCCGATGGACTAGCGAGACCGGGGAGCTGTTTTTT	CATRWTSETGELFF
few	TRBD2	TRBV6-5	TRBJ2-1	TGTGCCAGCAGTTACGTAGCGGGAGGACCCCAAATCTACAATGAGCAGTTCTTC	CASSYVAGGPQIYNEQFF
few	TRBD2	TRBV7-8	TRBJ2-5	TGTGCCAGCAGCCGACTAGCGGGAGGGACCAGGGAGACCCAGTACTTC	CASSRLAGGTRETQYF
-	TRBD1	TRBV20-1	TRBJ1-4	TGCAGTGCTTGCGGGACAGGGGGCGCAGGGGCTAATGAAAAACTGTTTTTT	CSACGTGGAGANEKLFF
-	-	TRBV25-1	TRBJ1-1	TGTGCCAGCAGTAGACGGGGGGCGCAGAGTGAAGCTTTCTTT	CASSRRGAQSEAFF
-	TRBD1	TRBV28	TRBJ2-5	TGTGCCAGCAGTACCGGGACAGAGAAAGAGACCCAGTACTTC	CASSTGTEKETQYF
many	-	TRBV7-6	TRBJ1-3	TGTGCCAGCAGCTTACAGGGGATTTCTGGAAACACCATATATTTT	CASSLQGISGNTIYF
-	-	TRBV24-1	TRBJ2-2	TGTGCCACCAGTGACCACAGGGTAACCGTGGAGCTGTTTTTT	CATSDHRVTVELFF
many	-	TRBV30	TRBJ2-7	TGTGCCTGGAGGAAAAAACAGGTTTCCTACGAGCAGTACTTC	CAWRKKQVSYEQYF
few	TRBD1	TRBV9	TRBJ1-6	TGTGCCAGCAGTGACGGACAGGCGAATTCACCCCTCCACTTT	CASSDGQANSPLHF
many	TRBD1	TRBV7-9	TRBJ1-2	TGTGCCAGCAGCCAGGGGGCTAACTATGGCTACACCTTC	CASSQGANYGYTF
many	-	TRBV7-2	TRBJ1-2	TGTGCCAGCAGCCCCTCCGTCGGGGGGTTCTATGGCTACACCTTC	CASSPSVGGFYGYTF
few	TRBD2	TRBV20-1	TRBJ2-5	TGCAGTGCTATAGCGGGAGGGGGTATGGAGACCCAGTACTTC	CSAIAGGGMETQYF
many	TRBD1	TRBV7-3	TRBJ1-6	TGTGCCAGCAGCTTAAAGGGGACAGGGGGCTCACCCCTCCACTTT	CASSLKGTGGSPLHF
-	-	TRBV6-1	TRBJ2-7	TGTGCCAGCAGTGAAGGCTGGGGGGCGAGTATCCTCGAGCAGTACTTC	CASSEGWGASILEQYF
-	TRBD1	TRBV28	TRBJ2-5	TGTGCCAGCAGGGCCGGACAGGGTGGTAAAGAGACCCAGTACTTC	CASRAGQGGKETQYF
-	-	TRBV19	TRBJ1-1	TGTGCCAGTAGCATCGGTGCAAGGGCTCAGACTGAAGCTTTCTTT	CASSIGARAQTEAFF
many	-	TRBV20-1	TRBJ2-7	TGCAGTGCTAGAGGAGGGGTTATGTCCTACGAGCAGTACTTC	CSARGGVMSYEQYF
many	-	TRBV7-9	TRBJ2-1	TGTGCCAGCAGCGTTCGGTACAATGAGCAGTTCTTC	CASSVRYNEQFF
few	-	TRBV12-3/TRBV12-4	TRBJ1-3	TGTGCCAGCATCACAGACTACGGGAGCTCTGGAAACACCATATATTTT	CASITDYGSSGNTIYF
-	TRBD2	TRBV7-8	TRBJ2-5	TGTGCCAGCAGCCACCGAATAGCGGGCTGGAGACAAGAGACCCAGTACTTC	CASSHRIAGWRQETQYF
many	-	TRBV19	TRBJ1-2	TGTGCCAGTAGTATTTCCTTCACCGGCTATGGCTACACCTTC	CASSISFTGYGYTF
medium-sized	-	TRBV20-1	TRBJ2-6	TGCAGTGCCGACTCTGGGGCCAACGTCCTGACTTTC	CSADSGANVLTF